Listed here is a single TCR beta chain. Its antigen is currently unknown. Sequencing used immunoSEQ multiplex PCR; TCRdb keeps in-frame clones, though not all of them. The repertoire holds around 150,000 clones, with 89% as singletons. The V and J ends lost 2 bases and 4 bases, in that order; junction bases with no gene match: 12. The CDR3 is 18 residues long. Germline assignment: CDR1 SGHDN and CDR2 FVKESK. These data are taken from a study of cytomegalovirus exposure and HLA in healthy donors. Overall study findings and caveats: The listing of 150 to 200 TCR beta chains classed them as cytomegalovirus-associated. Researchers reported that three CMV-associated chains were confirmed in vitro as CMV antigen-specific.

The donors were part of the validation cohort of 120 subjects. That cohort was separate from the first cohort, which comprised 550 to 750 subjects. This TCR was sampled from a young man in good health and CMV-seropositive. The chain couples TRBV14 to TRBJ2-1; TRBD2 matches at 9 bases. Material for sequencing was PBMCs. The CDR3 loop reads CASSQPNPLAGKYNEQFF. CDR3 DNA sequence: TGTGCCAGCAGCCAACCAAACCCTCTAGCGGGGAAATACAATGAGCAGTTCTTC.